The rows below give T cell receptor beta chains drawn from one sample of a study of shared clonotypes between healthy human individuals. Clones were read by immunoSEQ multiplex PCR, and TCRdb kept only the in-frame ones, dropping some. In the table there are approximately 980,000 clones, approximately 80% of which are singletons. Sequencing was done on a sample of memory CD4+ T cells sorted from blood. Receptors originate from a man between 18 and 29 years old in good health. CDR3s include the opening cysteine and the closing phenylalanine or tryptophan. A D gene is named only where the DNA matches it firmly. Not every row has a clone size; where given, it reads once, few, many or a size class.

V	size	D	J	CDR3	DNA
TRBV5-4	.	TRBD2	TRBJ2-2	CASSLAGLAGTGELFF	TGTGCCAGCAGCTTGGCGGGACTAGCGGGAACCGGGGAGCTGTTTTTT
TRBV5-6	.	.	TRBJ2-7	CASSLWGSYEQYF	TGTGCCAGCAGCTTGTGGGGCTCCTACGAGCAGTACTTC
TRBV28	.	.	TRBJ1-1	CASSETSATFF	TGTGCCAGCAGTGAGACGAGCGCAACTTTCTTT
TRBV5-1	.	TRBD2	TRBJ2-5	CASSFPSGEQTQYF	TGCGCCAGCAGCTTCCCTAGCGGGGAACAGACCCAGTACTTC
TRBV11-2	.	TRBD2	TRBJ2-3	CASSLSTSGLSSTDTQYF	TGTGCCAGCAGCTTATCGACTAGCGGGCTATCTAGCACAGATACGCAGTATTTT
TRBV7-2	.	TRBD2	TRBJ2-1	CASSPRSGGSLSYNEQFF	TGTGCCAGCAGCCCGAGAAGCGGGGGATCCCTCTCCTACAATGAGCAGTTCTTC
TRBV27	.	TRBD1	TRBJ1-4	CASSWDRVGEKLFF	TGTGCCAGCAGTTGGGACAGGGTTGGGGAAAAACTGTTTTTT
TRBV28	.	.	TRBJ1-6	CASNPRDKYNSPLHF	TGTGCCAGCAACCCCAGGGACAAGTATAATTCACCCCTCCACTTT
TRBV6-6	.	.	TRBJ1-1	CASRRQEVNTEAFF	TGTGCCAGCAGGCGACAGGAAGTGAACACTGAAGCTTTCTTT
TRBV29-1	.	TRBD1	TRBJ1-5	CSVEGQGNQPQHF	TGCAGCGTTGAGGGACAGGGTAATCAGCCCCAGCATTTT
TRBV6-1	.	.	TRBJ2-6	CASSESGQGRAGANVLTF	TGTGCCAGCAGTGAATCCGGGCAGGGCCGGGCTGGGGCCAACGTCCTGACTTTC
TRBV6-5	few	.	TRBJ1-1	CASSDRFRAFF	TGTGCCAGCAGTGACAGGTTTAGAGCTTTCTTT
TRBV10-2	.	.	TRBJ1-1	CASADDAATEAFF	TGCGCCAGCGCTGATGATGCTGCTACAGAAGCTTTCTTT
TRBV2	.	.	TRBJ1-4	CASSAQKSGNEKLFF	TGTGCCAGCAGTGCCCAAAAGTCGGGTAATGAAAAACTGTTTTTT
TRBV6-6	few	TRBD1	TRBJ2-3	CASRLGQSSADTQYF	TGTGCCAGCAGACTGGGACAGTCCTCCGCAGATACGCAGTATTTT
TRBV7-2	.	TRBD2	TRBJ2-5	CASSLAFASGETQYF	TGTGCCAGCAGCTTAGCGTTCGCTAGCGGGGAGACCCAGTACTTC
TRBV18	.	TRBD2	TRBJ2-5	CASSPGTIEYF	TGTGCCAGCTCACCAGGGACTATCGAGTACTTC
TRBV27	.	TRBD1	TRBJ1-6	CASSRPGQGSPLHF	TGTGCCAGCAGCAGACCAGGACAGGGTTCACCCCTCCACTTT
TRBV19	.	TRBD1	TRBJ2-7	CASSKQGGQFEQYF	TGTGCCAGTAGTAAACAGGGGGGACAGTTCGAGCAGTACTTC
TRBV6-5	.	TRBD2	TRBJ2-7	CASSGSGGSSYEQYF	TGTGCCAGCAGTGGCAGCGGGGGGAGCTCCTACGAGCAGTACTTC
TRBV18	few	.	TRBJ2-5	CASSPRGTETQYF	TGTGCCAGCTCACCAAGGGGGACGGAGACCCAGTACTTC
TRBV11-2	.	.	TRBJ1-6	CASSLPLYGHSPLHF	TGTGCCAGCAGCTTACCCCTATATGGGCATTCACCCCTCCACTTT
TRBV10-3	.	TRBD2	TRBJ2-7	CAIKPGLGSSYEQYF	TGTGCCATCAAACCGGGACTAGGGAGCTCCTACGAGCAGTACTTC
TRBV12-5	.	TRBD1	TRBJ2-7	CASGLVLWDRGDSYEQYF	TGTGCTAGTGGTTTGGTACTTTGGGACAGGGGCGACTCCTACGAGCAGTACTTC
TRBV7-2	.	TRBD1	TRBJ1-6	CASSLAPGQGVPLHF	TGTGCCAGCAGCTTAGCCCCGGGACAGGGAGTACCCCTCCACTTT
TRBV27	.	.	TRBJ2-1	CASSYGGVDEQFF	TGTGCCAGCAGTTACGGCGGGGTCGATGAGCAGTTCTTC
TRBV14	.	.	TRBJ2-7	CAVPKGLTSYEQYF	TGTGCCGTCCCCAAGGGGCTTACCTCCTACGAGCAGTACTTC
TRBV19	.	.	TRBJ2-5	CASRSGRQGGLETQYF	TGTGCCAGTAGGAGCGGTCGGCAGGGGGGATTGGAGACCCAGTACTTC
TRBV19	.	.	TRBJ1-5	CASTTGPKDGGSNQPQHF	TGTGCCAGTACTACCGGGCCAAAAGATGGAGGGAGCAATCAGCCCCAGCATTTT
TRBV7-4	.	.	TRBJ2-1	CASNQGGGSDNEQFF	TGTGCCAGCAACCAAGGAGGGGGCTCCGACAATGAGCAGTTCTTC
TRBV10-1	many	TRBD1	TRBJ1-1	CASRIIKQGRWTVLLNTEAFF	TGCGCCAGCAGGATAATAAAACAGGGGCGATGGACCGTCCTCCTGAACACTGAAGCTTTCTTT
TRBV7-3	.	.	TRBJ2-1	CASSPGLARGEQFF	TGTGCCAGCAGCCCAGGCCTGGCGAGGGGTGAGCAGTTCTTC
TRBV5-5	.	.	TRBJ1-1	CASSLGWRMNTEAFF	TGTGCCAGCAGCTTGGGTTGGCGGATGAACACTGAAGCTTTCTTT
TRBV2	.	.	TRBJ2-3	CASSEALVLDAYTQYF	TGTGCCAGCAGTGAAGCGCTTGTGTTGGACGCCTATACGCAGTATTTT
TRBV4-2	.	.	TRBJ2-1	CASSPGTGGEQFF	TGTGCCAGCAGCCCGGGGACCGGGGGCGAGCAGTTCTTC
TRBV18	few	TRBD2	TRBJ2-7	CASSPRTSGRRDEQYF	TGTGCCAGCTCACCCCGGACTAGCGGGAGACGCGACGAGCAGTACTTC
TRBV11-2	.	.	TRBJ1-4	CASSLDQPRYGKLFF	TGTGCCAGCAGCTTAGATCAACCAAGATACGGAAAACTGTTTTTT
TRBV9	.	TRBD2	TRBJ2-7	CASSVEELAGGEQYF	TGTGCCAGCAGCGTAGAAGAGCTAGCGGGCGGCGAGCAGTACTTC
TRBV19	.	.	TRBJ1-4	CASNRRGNEKLFF	TGTGCCAGTAATCGGCGGGGGAATGAAAAACTGTTTTTT
TRBV19	.	.	TRBJ1-5	CASSYSNQPQHF	TGTGCCAGTAGCTATAGCAATCAGCCCCAGCATTTT
TRBV4-1	once	.	TRBJ1-5	CASSHPFGTDSNQPQHF	TGCGCCAGCAGCCACCCCTTCGGGACGGATAGCAATCAGCCCCAGCATTTT
TRBV5-1	few	TRBD1	TRBJ1-4	CASSLVQGARTNEKLFF	TGCGCCAGCAGCTTGGTACAGGGGGCGCGGACTAATGAAAAACTGTTTTTT